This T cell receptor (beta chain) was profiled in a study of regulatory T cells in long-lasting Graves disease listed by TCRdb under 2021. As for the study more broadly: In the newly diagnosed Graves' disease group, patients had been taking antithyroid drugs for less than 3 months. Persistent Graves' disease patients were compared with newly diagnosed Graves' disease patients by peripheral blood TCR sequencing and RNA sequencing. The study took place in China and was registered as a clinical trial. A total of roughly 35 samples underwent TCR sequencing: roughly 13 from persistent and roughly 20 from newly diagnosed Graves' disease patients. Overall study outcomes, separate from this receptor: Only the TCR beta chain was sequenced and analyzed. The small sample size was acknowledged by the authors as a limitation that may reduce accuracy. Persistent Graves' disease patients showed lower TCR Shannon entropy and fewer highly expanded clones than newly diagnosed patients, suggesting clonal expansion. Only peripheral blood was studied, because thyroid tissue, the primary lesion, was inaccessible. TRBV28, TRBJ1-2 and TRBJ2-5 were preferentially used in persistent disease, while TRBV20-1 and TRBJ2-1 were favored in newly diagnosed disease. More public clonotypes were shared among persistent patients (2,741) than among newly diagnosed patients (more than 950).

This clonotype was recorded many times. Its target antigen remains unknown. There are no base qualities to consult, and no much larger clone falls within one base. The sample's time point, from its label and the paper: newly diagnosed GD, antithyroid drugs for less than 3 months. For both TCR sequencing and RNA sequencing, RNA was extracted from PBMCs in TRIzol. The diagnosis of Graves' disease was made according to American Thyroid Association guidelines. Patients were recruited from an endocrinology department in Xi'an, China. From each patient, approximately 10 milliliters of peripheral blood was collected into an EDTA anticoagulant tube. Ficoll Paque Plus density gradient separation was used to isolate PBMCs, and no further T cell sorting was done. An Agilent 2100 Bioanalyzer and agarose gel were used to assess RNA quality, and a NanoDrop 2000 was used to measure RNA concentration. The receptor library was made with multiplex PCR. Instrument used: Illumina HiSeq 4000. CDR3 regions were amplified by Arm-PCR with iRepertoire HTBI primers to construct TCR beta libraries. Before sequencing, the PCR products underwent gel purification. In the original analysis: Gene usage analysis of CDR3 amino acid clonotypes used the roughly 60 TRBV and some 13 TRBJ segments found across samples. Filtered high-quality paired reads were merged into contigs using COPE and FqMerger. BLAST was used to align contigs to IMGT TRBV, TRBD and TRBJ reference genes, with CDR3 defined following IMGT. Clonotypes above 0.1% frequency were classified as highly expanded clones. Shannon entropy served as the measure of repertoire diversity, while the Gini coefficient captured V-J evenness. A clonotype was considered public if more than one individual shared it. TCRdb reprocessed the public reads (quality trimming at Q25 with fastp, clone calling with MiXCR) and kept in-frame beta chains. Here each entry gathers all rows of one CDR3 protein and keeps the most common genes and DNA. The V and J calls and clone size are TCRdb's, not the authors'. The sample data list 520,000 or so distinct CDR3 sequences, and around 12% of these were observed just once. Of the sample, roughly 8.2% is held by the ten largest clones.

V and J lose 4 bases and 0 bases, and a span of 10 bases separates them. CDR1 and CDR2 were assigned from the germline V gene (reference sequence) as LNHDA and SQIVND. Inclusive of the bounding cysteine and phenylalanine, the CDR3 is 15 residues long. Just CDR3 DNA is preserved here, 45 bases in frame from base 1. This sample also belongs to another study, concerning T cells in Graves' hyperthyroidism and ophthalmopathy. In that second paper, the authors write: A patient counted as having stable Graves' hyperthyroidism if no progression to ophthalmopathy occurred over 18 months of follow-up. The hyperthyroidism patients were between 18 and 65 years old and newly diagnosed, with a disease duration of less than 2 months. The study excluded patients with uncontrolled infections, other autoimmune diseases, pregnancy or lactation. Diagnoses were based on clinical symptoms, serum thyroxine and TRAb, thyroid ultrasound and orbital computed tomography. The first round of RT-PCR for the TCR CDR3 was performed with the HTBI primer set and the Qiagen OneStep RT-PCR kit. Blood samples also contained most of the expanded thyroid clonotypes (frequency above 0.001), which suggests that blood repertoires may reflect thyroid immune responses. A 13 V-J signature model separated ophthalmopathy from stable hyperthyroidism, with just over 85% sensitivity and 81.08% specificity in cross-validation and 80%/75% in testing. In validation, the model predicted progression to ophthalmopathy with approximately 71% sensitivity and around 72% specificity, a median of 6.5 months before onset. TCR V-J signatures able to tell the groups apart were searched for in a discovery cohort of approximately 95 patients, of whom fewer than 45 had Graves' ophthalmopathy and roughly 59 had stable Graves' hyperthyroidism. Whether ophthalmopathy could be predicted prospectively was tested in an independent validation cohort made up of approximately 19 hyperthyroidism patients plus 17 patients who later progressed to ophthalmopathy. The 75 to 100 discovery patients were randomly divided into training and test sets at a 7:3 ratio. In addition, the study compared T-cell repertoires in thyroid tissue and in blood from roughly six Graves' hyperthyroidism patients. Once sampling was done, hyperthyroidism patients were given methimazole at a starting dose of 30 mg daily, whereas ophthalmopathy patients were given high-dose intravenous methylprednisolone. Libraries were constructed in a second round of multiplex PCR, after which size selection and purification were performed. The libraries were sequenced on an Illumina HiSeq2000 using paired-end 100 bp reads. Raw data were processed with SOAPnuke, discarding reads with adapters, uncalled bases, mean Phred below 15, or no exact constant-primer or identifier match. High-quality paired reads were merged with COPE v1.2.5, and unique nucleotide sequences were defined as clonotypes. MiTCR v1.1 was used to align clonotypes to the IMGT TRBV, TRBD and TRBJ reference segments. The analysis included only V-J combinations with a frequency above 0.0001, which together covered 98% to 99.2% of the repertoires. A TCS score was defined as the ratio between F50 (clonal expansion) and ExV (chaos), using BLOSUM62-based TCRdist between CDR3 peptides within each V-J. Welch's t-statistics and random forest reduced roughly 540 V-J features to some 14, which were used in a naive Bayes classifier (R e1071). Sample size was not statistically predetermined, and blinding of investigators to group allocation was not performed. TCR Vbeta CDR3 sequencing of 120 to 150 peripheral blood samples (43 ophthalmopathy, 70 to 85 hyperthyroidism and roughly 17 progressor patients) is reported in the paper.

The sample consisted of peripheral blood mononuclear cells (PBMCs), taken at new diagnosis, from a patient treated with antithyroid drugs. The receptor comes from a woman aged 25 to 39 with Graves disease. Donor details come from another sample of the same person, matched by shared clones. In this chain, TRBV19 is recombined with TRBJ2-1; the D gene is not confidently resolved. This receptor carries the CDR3 CASSSKGYSYNEQFF. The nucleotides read TGTGCCAGTAGTAGTAAGGGATACTCCTACAATGAGCAGTTCTTC.